The 5 T cell receptor beta chains presented below share a single source sample, sequenced in a study of CD8 T cells in Susac syndrome. With random hexamers, reverse transcription was performed on about 0.5 to 1 ug of RNA. A single record per CDR3 protein comes from TCRdb applying MiXCR to the immunoSEQ multiplex PCR reads. The data show about 290,000 distinct CDR3 sequences, roughly 90% seen once. The specimen sequenced was CD8+ T cells from PBMCs. These receptors came from a human donor with multiple sclerosis.

The rearrangement joins TRBV28 to TRBJ2-5; no definite D call. With 6 bases removed from V and 5 bases from J, the gap between germline ends came to 7 bases. The CDR3 contains 11 residues. CDR1 MDHEN and CDR2 SYDVKM come from the germline V gene. This CDR3 is CASSLLETQYF. CDR3 sequence (DNA): TGTGCCAGCAGCTTGTTGGAGACCCAGTACTTC.

The chain carries TRBV6-5 and TRBJ1-1; TRBD1 agrees at 7 bases. The CDR3 totals 14 residues. V lost 2 bases to trimming and J lost 2 bases; unmatched junction nucleotides: 2. The germline V gene has CDR1 MNHEY and CDR2 SVGAGI. The CDR3 DNA reads TGTGCCAGCAGTTACACAGGGGTTAACACTGAAGCTTTCTTT. The encoded protein is CASSYTGVNTEAFF.

This clonotype was observed a handful of times. J is TRBJ2-2 and V is TRBV19; D tentatively fits TRBD1 or TRBD2 (5 bases each). Trimming pared 5 bases from V and 6 bases from J, leaving 7 bases between. The CDR3 consists of 12 residues. Germline V gene sequence: CDR1 LNHDA, CDR2 SQIVND (reference sequence). The CDR3 DNA is TGTGCCAGTAGTTGGGGGTCCGGGGAGCTGTTTTTT. Protein: CASSWGSGELFF.

The chain combines TRBV7-4 with TRBJ2-3; weak D call: TRBD1 (5 bases). The V end lost 2 bases, the J end lost 4 bases, and 10 bases lay between the germline ends. Germline CDR1 and CDR2: SGHVT and SQSDAQ. The CDR3 has 14 residues. The CDR3: CASSLRVRADTQYF. Here the CDR3 DNA reads TGTGCCAGCAGCTTAAGGGTCAGGGCAGATACGCAGTATTTT.

On this clonotype itself: Germline is not matched at one junction end, which may reflect a read error. The genes are TRBV20-1 and TRBJ1-2; D remains ambiguous. CDR1 and CDR2 from the germline V gene are DFQATT and SNEGSKA (reference sequence). The CDR3 is made up of 13 amino acids. CDR3: CSARADRNYDYTF. In DNA, the CDR3 is TGCAGTGCTAGGGCGGACCGGAACTATGACTACACCTTC.